Below, 26 T cell receptor beta chains from the same sample are listed, as sequenced in a study of CD8+ T cells in alopecia areata. The sequencing template was cDNA reverse transcribed from extracted RNA. The protocol was immunoSEQ multiplex PCR, while the TCRdb copy is restricted to in-frame clones and leaves out a portion. The repertoire holds about 120,000 clones, with less than 45% as singletons. Input material: CD4+ T cells sorted from blood. The receptor source for this set is a human donor with alopecia areata.

This clone was picked up a small number of times. The gene calls are TRBV18 and TRBJ2-5, with a possible D match to TRBD1 (5 bases). Germline-derived CDR1 and CDR2 are KGHSH and LQKENI. V was cut by 3 bases and J by 2 bases, with 7 bases left in between. There are 13 residues in the CDR3. The CDR3 here is CASSPTEQETQYF. The CDR3 DNA follows: TGTGCCAGCTCACCGACAGAACAAGAGACCCAGTACTTC.

The V call is TRBV29-1, the J call TRBJ1-1, with no clear D. The germline V gene has CDR1 SQVTM and CDR2 ANQGSEA. The V gene lost 3 bases and the J gene lost 4 bases, with 6 bases spanning the gap. The CDR3 has 11 residues. Here the CDR3 DNA reads TGCAGCGTTGACGGGGTCACTGAAGCTTTCTTT. This sequence encodes CSVDGVTEAFF.

The CDR3 sequence: CSVEITEQYF. For the CDR3, the DNA is TGCAGCGTTGAGATTACCGAGCAGTACTTC. The chain is built from TRBV29-1 and TRBJ2-7; D ambiguous. V lost 3 bases, J lost 6 bases, and 6 bases lay in between. The CDR3 length is 10 residues. Germline CDR1 is SQVTM and CDR2 is ANQGSEA.

The rearrangement links TRBV6-6 to TRBJ2-1; D remains ambiguous. This CDR3 has 15 amino acids. Germline V gene data show CDR1 as MNHNY and CDR2 as SVGAGI (reference sequence). V lost 0 bases, J lost 7 bases, and 13 bases lay in between. The DNA for the CDR3 is TGTGCCAGCAGTTACTCGGATTCTCCTACTAATGAGCAGTTCTTC. It codes for CASSYSDSPTNEQFF.

This clone came up a few times. This chain connects TRBV19 to TRBJ1-1; 8 positions agree with TRBD1. V dropped 3 bases and J dropped 3; count of bases not matched to a gene: 3. The CDR3 contains 14 residues. Germline V CDR1 and CDR2: LNHDA, SQIVND (reference sequence). CDR3 sequence reads: CASSILDRDTEAFF. The DNA for the CDR3 is TGTGCCAGTAGTATTTTGGACAGGGACACTGAAGCTTTCTTT.

A few counts support this clone. This chain joins TRBV7-3 and TRBJ2-1; the match to TRBD1 covers 7 bases. J gave up 0 bases and V 6 bases, and 5 bases lay outside the gene matches. In germline, CDR1 is SGHTA, CDR2 FQGTGA. The CDR3 runs 15 residues. The DNA for the CDR3 is TGTGCCAGCAGGCCAGGGGGTCTCTCCTACAATGAGCAGTTCTTC. It translates to CASRPGGLSYNEQFF.

The chain carries TRBV30 and TRBJ2-1; 11 bases fit TRBD2. CDR1 GTSNPN and CDR2 SVGIG come from the germline V gene (reference sequence). V was pared by 5 bases and J by 7 bases, with 4 bases of the junction left unmatched. The CDR3 is made up of 13 amino acids. The CDR3 here is CAWSSGRSNEQFF. In nucleotides, the CDR3 is TGTGCCTGGTCTAGCGGGAGGTCGAATGAGCAGTTCTTC.

The chain employs TRBV9 and TRBJ2-1, with D perhaps matching TRBD2 (6 bases). The V end was cut by 3 bases, the J end by 5 bases, with 15 bases between. Germline V gives CDR1 SGDLS, CDR2 YYNGEE. This CDR3 has 15 amino acids. CDR3 sequence reads: CASSARWGGHNEQFF. The CDR3 bases are TGTGCCAGCAGCGCCCGTTGGGGAGGCCACAATGAGCAGTTCTTC.

The gene calls are TRBV9 and TRBJ2-5; D uncertain. Germline loops: CDR1 SGDLS, CDR2 YYNGEE. The V end was cut by 2 bases, the J end by 5 bases, with 16 bases between. CDR3 size: 15 residues. The CDR3, as DNA: TGTGCCAGCAGCGTTATGGCAGCGTCTCGGGAGACCCAGTACTTC. It encodes CASSVMAASRETQYF.

The J gene is TRBJ2-5, the V gene TRBV9; D perhaps matches TRBD1 (6 bases). The germline gives CDR1 SGDLS, CDR2 YYNGEE. The V end lost 4 bases, the J end lost 1 base, and 20 bases lay between the germline ends. This CDR3 has 17 amino acids. This CDR3 reads CASSTRPSPRGQETQYF. The CDR3 bases are TGTGCCAGCAGCACCCGACCATCGCCCAGGGGCCAAGAGACCCAGTACTTC.

This clone came up a few times. This sequence joins TRBV14 and TRBJ2-7; D perhaps matches TRBD2 (6 bases). Per the germline V gene, CDR1 is SGHDN and CDR2 is FVKESK. This CDR3 has 18 amino acids. The V and J ends lost 0 bases and 6 bases respectively, with 24 bases between them. This CDR3 reads CASSQDLFGRRTGGEQYF. The CDR3 DNA follows: TGTGCCAGCAGCCAAGACCTATTCGGCCGGCGAACCGGGGGCGAGCAGTACTTC.

This chain connects TRBV2 to TRBJ1-2; D remains unclear. The germline gives CDR1 SNHLY, CDR2 FYNNEI. Trimming removed 10 bases from V and 5 bases from J, with 8 bases in between. CDR3 length: 10 amino acids. This CDR3 reads CATVLYGYTF. CDR3 in DNA: TGTGCCACCGTGTTATATGGCTACACCTTC.

This clone appeared a few times. This sequence joins TRBV28 and TRBJ2-7; D gene ambiguous. The CDR3 is 10 residues long. In germline, CDR1 is MDHEN, CDR2 SYDVKM. Trimming removed 11 bases at V and 6 bases at J, with 11 bases between. Here the CDR3 reads CAQTVAEQYF. The CDR3 coding sequence is TGTGCCCAAACGGTCGCCGAGCAGTACTTC.

This clone was seen a few times. The J gene is TRBJ2-2, the V gene TRBV6-5; D unclear. The CDR3 extends over 13 amino acids. CDR1 and CDR2 (germline): MNHEY, SVGAGI. Between the trimmed V and J ends, which lost 2 bases and 6 bases, there was a span of 7 bases. The CDR3 DNA sequence: TGTGCCAGCAGTTACAGGATGGCCGGGGAGCTGTTTTTT. Translating it yields CASSYRMAGELFF.

J is TRBJ2-7 and V is TRBV30, with 7 bases matching TRBD1. The V gene end was trimmed by 6 bases and the J gene end by 3 bases; junction bases not matched to a gene: 5. This CDR3 contains 12 residues. Germline loops: CDR1 GTSNPN, CDR2 SVGIG (reference sequence). CDR3 in amino acids: CACLDRFYEQYF. The CDR3 bases are TGTGCCTGCTTGGACAGGTTCTACGAGCAGTACTTC.

The rearrangement links TRBV5-4 to TRBJ2-3, with a possible D match to TRBD2 (6 bases). The CDR3 has 13 residues. Germline assignment: CDR1 SGHNT and CDR2 YYREEE (reference sequence). V lost 10 bases and J 2 bases, leaving 14 bases between the germline ends. CDR3 sequence: CAGKRAYTDTQYF. The DNA of the CDR3 is TGTGCCGGCAAGCGGGCCTACACAGATACGCAGTATTTT. Full variable domain (missing parts from reference TRBV5-4 and TRBJ2-3): ETGVTQSPTHLIKTRGQQVTLRCSSQSGHNTVSWYQQALGQGPQFIFQYYREEENGRGNFPPRFSGLQFPNYSSELNVNALELDDSALYLCAGKRAYTDTQYFGPGTRLTVL.

This sequence joins TRBV30 and TRBJ2-5; TRBD1 matches 9 bases. The CDR3 spans 13 residues. Germline lookup yields CDR1 GTSNPN and CDR2 SVGIG (reference sequence). J lost 5 bases, V lost 5 bases, and 6 bases had no gene match. The CDR3 loop is CAWVGTGGETQYF. CDR3 nucleotide sequence: TGTGCCTGGGTAGGAACAGGGGGCGAGACCCAGTACTTC.

This clone was seen more than once but under ten times. The J gene is TRBJ1-5, the V gene TRBV29-1, with TRBD1 matching over 9 bases. J was trimmed by 5 bases and V by 7 bases; bases with no gene match: 6. The germline V gene has CDR1 SQVTM and CDR2 ANQGSEA. The CDR3 consists of 13 residues. This chain's CDR3 is CSAGQGRDQPQHF. The CDR3 DNA reads TGCAGCGCCGGACAGGGGAGGGATCAGCCCCAGCATTTT.

This clone was picked up a small number of times. The chain carries TRBV28 and TRBJ1-2, with D hard to call. The germline V gene encodes CDR1 MDHEN and CDR2 SYDVKM. CDR3 size: 13 residues. With 8 bases removed from V and 0 bases from J, the gap between germline ends came to 10 bases. The CDR3 protein is CASRKEANYGYTF. Here the CDR3 DNA reads TGTGCCAGCCGTAAGGAAGCTAACTATGGCTACACCTTC.

This chain joins TRBV7-9 and TRBJ2-7; D perhaps matches TRBD1 (5 bases). Deletions cut 4 bases from V and 3 bases from J, with 16 bases between. This CDR3 is built from 15 residues. CDR1 and CDR2 (germline): SEHNR, FQNEAQ (reference sequence). The CDR3 loop is CASSSARAPIYEQYF. The CDR3 DNA reads TGTGCCAGCAGCTCTGCCAGGGCGCCCATCTACGAGCAGTACTTC.

The chain joins TRBV29-1 to TRBJ1-2; 10 bases map to TRBD1. This CDR3 has 14 amino acids. V shed 3 bases and J 3 bases; nucleotides not matched to a gene: 4. The germline V gene encodes CDR1 SQVTM and CDR2 ANQGSEA. In DNA form, the CDR3 reads TGCAGCGTTGATGAGGGACAGGGGTACTATGGCTACACCTTC. Residues: CSVDEGQGYYGYTF.

V is TRBV30 and J is TRBJ1-1; 8 positions agree with TRBD1. This CDR3 region has 13 residues. J was trimmed by 4 bases and V by 3 bases; bases with no gene match: 4. Germline CDR1 is GTSNPN and CDR2 is SVGIG (reference sequence). The CDR3: CAWRGQGRTEAFF. CDR3 sequence (DNA): TGTGCCTGGAGAGGACAGGGACGCACTGAAGCTTTCTTT. The variable domain in full, with the rest retrieved from reference TRBV30 and TRBJ1-1, is SQTIHQWPATLVQPVGSPLSLECTVEGTSNPNLYWYRQAAGRGLQLLFYSVGIGQISSEVPQNLSASRPQDRQFILSSKKLLLSDSGFYLCAWRGQGRTEAFFGQGTRLTVV.

This clone was detected only a few times. The chain recombines TRBV28 with TRBJ2-7; no clear D. The germline gives CDR1 MDHEN, CDR2 SYDVKM. The CDR3 consists of 12 residues. V lost 4 bases to trimming and J lost 2 bases, with 6 bases between them. CDR3 in DNA: TGTGCCAGCAGTTATTCAGCCTACGAGCAGTACTTC. Its protein product is CASSYSAYEQYF.

V usage is TRBV25-1 and J usage is TRBJ2-1; D possibly uses TRBD1 or TRBD2 (5 bases each). The germline V gene has CDR1 MGHDK and CDR2 SYGVNS. This CDR3 comprises 13 residues. Trimming cost V 6 bases and J 8 bases, with 14 bases left between them. The DNA of the CDR3 is TGTGCCAGCAGCCTTGGGGGTTCACATGAGCAGTTCTTC. This encodes CASSLGGSHEQFF. The whole variable domain, filled in from reference TRBV25-1 and TRBJ2-1, reads EADIYQTPRYLVIGTGKKITLECSQTMGHDKMYWYQQDPGMELHLIHYSYGVNSTEKGDLSSESTVSRIRTEHFPLTLESARPSHTSQYLCASSLGGSHEQFFGPGTRLTVL.

The V gene is TRBV29-1, the J gene TRBJ1-4, with 9 bases aligning to TRBD1. The CDR3 contains 13 residues. The germline gives CDR1 SQVTM, CDR2 ANQGSEA. Germline trimming cut 4 bases from V and 8 bases from J; bases unmatched to any gene: 5. As DNA, the CDR3 is TGCAGCGTTGGGGACAGGGTCGGGGAAAAACTGTTTTTT. It translates to CSVGDRVGEKLFF.

The genes are TRBV29-1 and TRBJ2-5, with 7 bases lining up with TRBD1. V shed 3 bases and J 4 bases; nucleotides not matched to a gene: 2. The V gene's germline CDR1 is SQVTM and CDR2 ANQGSEA. This CDR3 comprises 12 residues. DNA for the CDR3: TGCAGCGTTGACAGACAGGGAGAGACCCAGTACTTC. It codes for CSVDRQGETQYF.